This TCR beta chain appears in the sequencing data of a study of Graves' ophthalmopathy and Graves' hyperthyroidism. This clonotype was counted once. Its antigen is not identified. The CDR3 covers 16 residues. The V end was cut by 0 bases, the J end by 3 bases, with 15 bases between. The germline V gene encodes CDR1 LNHNV and CDR2 YYDKDF (reference sequence). The TCR beta CDR3 regions underwent amplification from RNA transcripts. Following a first-round RT-PCR that used HTBI primers, a second-round multiplex PCR was carried out. TCRdb used MiXCR to reprocess the multiplex PCR reads, holding one entry per CDR3 protein. The top ten hold 40% to 45% of the sample, which has about 740,000 distinct CDR3 sequences, roughly two fifths seen once. General study findings and limits: The model predicted progression of ophthalmopathy with a sensitivity of 70% to 71%, and its specificity was roughly 77%. Blood shared most expanded thyroid clonotypes above 0.001 frequency.

The sample taken for sequencing was peripheral blood. The sequence was collected from an adult man with Graves' ophthalmopathy. This chain links TRBV15 with TRBJ2-7, with D perhaps being TRBD1 or TRBD2 (6 bases each). Here the CDR3 DNA reads TGTGCCACCAGCAGAGATTTAAGTGGAGGGGGCTACGAGCAGTACTTC. It is translated as CATSRDLSGGGYEQYF.